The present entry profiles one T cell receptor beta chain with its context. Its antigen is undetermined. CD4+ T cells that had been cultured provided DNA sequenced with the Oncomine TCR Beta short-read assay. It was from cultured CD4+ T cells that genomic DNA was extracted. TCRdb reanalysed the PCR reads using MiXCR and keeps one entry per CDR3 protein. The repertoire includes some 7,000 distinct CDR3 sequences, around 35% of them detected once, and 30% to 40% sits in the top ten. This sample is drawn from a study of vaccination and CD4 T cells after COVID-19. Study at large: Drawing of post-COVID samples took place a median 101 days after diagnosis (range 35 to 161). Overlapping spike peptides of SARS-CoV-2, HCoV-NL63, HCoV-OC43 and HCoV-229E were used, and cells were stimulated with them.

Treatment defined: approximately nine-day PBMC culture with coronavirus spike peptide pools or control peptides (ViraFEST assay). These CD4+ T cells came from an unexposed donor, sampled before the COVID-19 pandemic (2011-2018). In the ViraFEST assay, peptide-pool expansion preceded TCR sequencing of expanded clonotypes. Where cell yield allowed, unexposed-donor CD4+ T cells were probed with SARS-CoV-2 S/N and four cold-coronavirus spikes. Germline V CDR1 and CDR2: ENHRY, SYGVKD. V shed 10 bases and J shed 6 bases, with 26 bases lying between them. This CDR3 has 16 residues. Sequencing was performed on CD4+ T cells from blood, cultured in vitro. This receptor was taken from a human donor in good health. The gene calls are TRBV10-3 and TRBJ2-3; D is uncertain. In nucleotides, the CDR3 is TGTGCCACGGCGTCGGAGCGCACTCTGAATGGTGATACGCAGTATTTT. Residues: CATASERTLNGDTQYF.